This T cell receptor beta chain was recovered during a study of T cell responses to AZD1222 COVID-19 vaccine. On this clone itself: What it recognizes is unknown.

Study-level points and caveats: The sample set comprised mostly white British donors with more females, and clonal diversity was possibly underestimated. Repertoire sampling occurred only after the peak T cell response. Spike-specific TCR depth and breadth grew after two AZD1222 doses. Baseline seropositivity occurred in only 5 to 7 AZD1222 recipients.

TCRdb's table, derived via immunoSEQ multiplex PCR, lists solely in-frame clones and lacks some. The sample contains more than 250,000 clones, approximately 93% of which appear only once. The TCR was taken from an adult in good health. Source: peripheral blood, taken on day 0 of AZD1222 vaccination.

CDR3 DNA: TGTGCCAGCAGCCTCGGAAGGGTGGCCGGGGAGCTGTTTTTT. This sequence encodes CASSLGRVAGELFF. The V and J genes are TRBV27 and TRBJ2-2, with D hard to call. The CDR3 spans 14 residues. Trimming shortened V by 6 bases and J by 6 bases, and 14 bases separated the two germline ends. Germline values: CDR1 MNHEY, CDR2 SMNVEV (reference sequence).